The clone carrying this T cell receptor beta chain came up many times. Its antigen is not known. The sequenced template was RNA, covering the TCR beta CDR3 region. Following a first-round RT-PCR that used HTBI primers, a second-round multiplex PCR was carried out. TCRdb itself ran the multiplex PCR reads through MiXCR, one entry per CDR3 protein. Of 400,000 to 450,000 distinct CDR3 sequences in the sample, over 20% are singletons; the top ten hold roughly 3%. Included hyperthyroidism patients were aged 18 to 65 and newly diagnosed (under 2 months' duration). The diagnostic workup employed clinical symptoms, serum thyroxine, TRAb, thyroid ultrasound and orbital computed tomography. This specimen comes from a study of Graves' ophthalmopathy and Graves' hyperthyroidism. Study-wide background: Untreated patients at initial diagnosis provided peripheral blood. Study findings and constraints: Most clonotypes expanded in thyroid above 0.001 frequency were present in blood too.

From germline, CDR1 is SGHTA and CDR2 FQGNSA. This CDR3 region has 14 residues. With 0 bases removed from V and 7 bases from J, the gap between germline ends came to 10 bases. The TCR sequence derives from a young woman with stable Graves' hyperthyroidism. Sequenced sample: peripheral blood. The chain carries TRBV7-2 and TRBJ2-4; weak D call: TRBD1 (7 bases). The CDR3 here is CASSLAPGGNIQYF. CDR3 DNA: TGTGCCAGCAGCTTAGCCCCAGGGGGGAACATTCAGTACTTC. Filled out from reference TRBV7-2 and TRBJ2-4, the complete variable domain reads GAGVSQSPSNKVTEKGKDVELRCDPISGHTALYWYRQSLGQGLEFLIYFQGNSAPDKSGLPSDRFSAERTGGSVSTLTIQRTQQEDSAVYLCASSLAPGGNIQYFGAGTRLSVL.